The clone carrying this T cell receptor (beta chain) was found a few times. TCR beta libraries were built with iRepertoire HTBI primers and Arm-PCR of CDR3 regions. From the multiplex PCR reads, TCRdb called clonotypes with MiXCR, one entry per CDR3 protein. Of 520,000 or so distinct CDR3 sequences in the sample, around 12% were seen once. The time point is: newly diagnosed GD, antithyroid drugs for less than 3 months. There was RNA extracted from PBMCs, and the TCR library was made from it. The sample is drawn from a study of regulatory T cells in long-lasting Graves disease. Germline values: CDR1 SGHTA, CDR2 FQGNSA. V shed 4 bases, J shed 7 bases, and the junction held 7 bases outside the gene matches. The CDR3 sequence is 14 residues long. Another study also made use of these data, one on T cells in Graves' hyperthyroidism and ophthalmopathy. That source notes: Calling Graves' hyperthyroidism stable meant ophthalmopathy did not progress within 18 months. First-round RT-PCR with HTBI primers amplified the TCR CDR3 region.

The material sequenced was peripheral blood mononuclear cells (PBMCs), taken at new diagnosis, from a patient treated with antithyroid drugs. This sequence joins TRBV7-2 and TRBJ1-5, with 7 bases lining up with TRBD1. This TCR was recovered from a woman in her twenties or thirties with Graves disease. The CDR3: CASSSDRVDQPQHF. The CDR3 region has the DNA TGTGCCAGCAGCTCCGACAGGGTCGACCAGCCCCAGCATTTT.